One and the same sample provided the 17 T cell receptor beta chains below, sequenced in a study of blood T cell repertoires in COVID-19. Data came from immunoSEQ multiplex PCR; TCRdb stores just in-frame clones and leaves some out. The repertoire has 300,000 to 450,000 clones, more than 70% of them found once; the top ten carry around 1.3%. Specimen: PBMCs or T cells enriched from blood (not recorded which). These receptors came from a man aged 25-45 years who had recovered from COVID-19.

This clone was seen once. This chain connects TRBV28 to TRBJ2-7, with 7 bases identical to TRBD2. Germline CDR1 MDHEN, CDR2 SYDVKM. There are 13 residues in the CDR3. The V gene end was trimmed by 2 bases and the J gene end by 4 bases; junction bases not matched to a gene: 2. The CDR3 spells CASSLTGGYEQYF. Here the CDR3 DNA reads TGTGCCAGCAGTTTAACGGGGGGTTACGAGCAGTACTTC.

Worth noting for this clone: Other DNA variants within this sample encode the same CDR3. The rearrangement links TRBV19 to TRBJ2-1; possibly TRBD1 for D (6 bases). V lost 3 bases and J 3 bases, leaving 12 bases between the germline ends. Germline loops: CDR1 LNHDA, CDR2 SQIVND (reference sequence). The CDR3 extends over 15 amino acids. The CDR3 region has the DNA TGTGCCAGTAGTATGTCCGGACAGAGCTACAATGAGCAGTTCTTC. Encoded protein: CASSMSGQSYNEQFF.

The V call is TRBV10-3, the J call TRBJ2-7, with TRBD1 matching 7 bases. V lost 7 bases and J lost 6; bases outside the gene matches: 12. Germline CDR1 reads ENHRY; CDR2 reads SYGVKD. CDR3 length equals 14 residues. CDR3 loop: CAITTTGKGTEQYF. In DNA, the CDR3 is TGTGCCATCACAACGACAGGGAAGGGGACCGAGCAGTACTTC.

The chain has TRBV19 and TRBJ2-5, with 8 bases lining up with TRBD2. Germline CDR1 reads LNHDA; CDR2 reads SQIVND (reference sequence). The trim removed 1 base at V and 4 bases at J, leaving 8 bases unmatched. The CDR3 sequence is 16 residues long. Written as DNA, the CDR3 is TGTGCCAGTAGTATAGGAGGCGGGGGGTCAGGAGAGACCCAGTACTTC. The encoded protein is CASSIGGGGSGETQYF.

The chain has TRBV2 and TRBJ1-2; 7 bases match TRBD1. The CDR3 is 12 residues long. Germline CDR1 and CDR2: SNHLY and FYNNEI. Germline trimming cut 9 bases from V and 3 bases from J; bases unmatched to any gene: 4. CDR3 protein: CASSGQYYGYTF. CDR3 DNA sequence: TGTGCCAGTTCGGGACAGTACTATGGCTACACCTTC.

CDR3 in DNA: TGTGCCTGGAGTCTAGGGGCCACCGGGGAGCTGTTTTTT. Protein sequence: CAWSLGATGELFF. V gene TRBV30 combines with J gene TRBJ2-2; D perhaps matches TRBD1 (5 bases). Germline loops: CDR1 GTSNPN, CDR2 SVGIG (reference sequence). The ends were cut back, 2 bases at V and 4 bases at J, with 8 bases in the middle. The CDR3 runs to 13 residues.

The genes are TRBV27 and TRBJ1-2; D is unresolved. CDR1 and CDR2 from the germline V gene are MNHEY and SMNVEV (reference sequence). The CDR3 has 14 amino acids. Trimming shortened V by 6 bases and J by 3 bases, and 14 bases separated the two germline ends. Here the CDR3 reads CASSPQPRDYGYTF. As DNA, the CDR3 is TGTGCCAGCAGCCCCCAGCCTCGGGACTATGGCTACACCTTC.

The chain has TRBV6-2 or TRBV6-3 and TRBJ1-2; 7 bases line up with TRBD1. In germline, CDR1 is MNHEY, CDR2 SVGEGT. The CDR3 consists of 13 residues. The V gene end was trimmed by 6 bases and the J gene end by 3 bases; junction bases not matched to a gene: 4. CDR3 bases: TGTGCCAGCAGCCAACAGGGGTACTATGGCTACACCTTC. As protein: CASSQQGYYGYTF.

This clone was seen only once. This chain joins TRBV27 and TRBJ2-7; tentative D call: TRBD2 (6 bases). This CDR3 spans 13 amino acids. Germline lookup yields CDR1 MNHEY and CDR2 SMNVEV (reference sequence). The V end was cut by 6 bases, the J end by 3 bases, with 12 bases between. In DNA, the CDR3 is TGTGCCAGCAGGGTACCGGGAGTCTACGAGCAGTACTTC. Its protein is CASRVPGVYEQYF.

V gene TRBV5-1 combines with J gene TRBJ2-1; D is ambiguous. This CDR3 contains 14 residues. Trimming shortened V by 0 bases and J by 3 bases, and 7 bases separated the two germline ends. The germline gives CDR1 SGHRS, CDR2 YFSETQ. The CDR3 DNA is TGCGCCAGCAGCTTGGAACCCAGCTACAATGAGCAGTTCTTC. This translates into CASSLEPSYNEQFF.

This chain connects TRBV19 to TRBJ1-1; D unclear. CDR1 is LNHDA and CDR2 is SQIVND in the germline V gene (reference sequence). Trimming removed 7 bases at V and 1 base at J, with 10 bases between. This CDR3 region has 13 residues. DNA for the CDR3: TGTGCCAGTATCACGGACTCGAACACTGAAGCTTTCTTT. Its protein product is CASITDSNTEAFF.

This clone was seen only a few times. CDR3 residues: CASSQDRGSSYNEQFF. The CDR3 nucleotides read TGCGCCAGCAGCCAAGATCGAGGCAGCTCCTACAATGAGCAGTTCTTC. V usage is TRBV4-1 and J usage is TRBJ2-1; D gene uncertain. The V end lost 0 bases, the J end lost 0 bases, and 9 bases lay between the germline ends. The CDR3 has 16 amino acids. CDR1 is MGHRA and CDR2 is YSYEKL in the germline V gene.

The rearrangement joins TRBV29-1 to TRBJ1-1, with no clear D. The length of the CDR3 is 12 residues. With 4 bases removed from V and 2 bases from J, the gap between germline ends came to 8 bases. Germline V gene sequence: CDR1 SQVTM, CDR2 ANQGSEA. In DNA, the CDR3 is TGCAGCGTTGGGAACAGAAACACTGAAGCTTTCTTT. This codes for CSVGNRNTEAFF.

The rearrangement joins TRBV11-2 to TRBJ1-6; 11 nucleotides line up with TRBD1. Per the germline V gene, CDR1 is SGHAT and CDR2 is FQNNGV. The CDR3 is 15 residues long. J gave up 7 bases and V 4 bases, and 3 bases lay outside the gene matches. CDR3 in amino acids: CASSSRDRGNSPLHF. The CDR3, as DNA: TGTGCCAGCAGCTCTAGGGACAGGGGGAATTCACCCCTCCACTTT.

The rearrangement uses TRBV6-4 and TRBJ1-2; a possible D gene is TRBD1 (5 bases). The CDR3 extends over 16 amino acids. Per the germline V gene, CDR1 is MRHNA and CDR2 is SNTAGT. Trimming took 6 bases from V and 0 from J, leaving 17 bases between them. The CDR3 region has the DNA TGTGCCAGCAGACCAGAGGCGACAGTAGCTAACTATGGCTACACCTTC. Translating gives CASRPEATVANYGYTF.

The V and J genes are TRBV10-3 and TRBJ1-4; D not resolved. V was trimmed by 3 bases and J by 4 bases, leaving 6 bases between them. Germline V lookup: CDR1 ENHRY, CDR2 SYGVKD. The length of the CDR3 is 13 residues. CDR3 amino acids: CAISDGHNEKLFF. CDR3 nucleotides: TGTGCCATCAGTGACGGTCATAATGAAAAACTGTTTTTT.

The genes are TRBV9 and TRBJ1-6, with 9 nucleotides matching TRBD1. The CDR3 is 14 amino acids. The germline V gene has CDR1 SGDLS and CDR2 YYNGEE. J was trimmed by 7 bases and V by 8 bases; bases with no gene match: 7. In DNA, the CDR3 is TGTGCCAGTGATCGGGGGACAGGGAATTCACCCCTCCACTTT. As protein: CASDRGTGNSPLHF. The entire variable domain, with the rest obtained from reference TRBV9 and TRBJ1-6, is as follows: DSGVTQTPKHLITATGQRVTLRCSPRSGDLSVYWYQQSLDQGLQFLIQYYNGEERAKGNILERFSAQQFPDLHSELNLSSLELGDSALYFCASDRGTGNSPLHFGNGTRLTVT.